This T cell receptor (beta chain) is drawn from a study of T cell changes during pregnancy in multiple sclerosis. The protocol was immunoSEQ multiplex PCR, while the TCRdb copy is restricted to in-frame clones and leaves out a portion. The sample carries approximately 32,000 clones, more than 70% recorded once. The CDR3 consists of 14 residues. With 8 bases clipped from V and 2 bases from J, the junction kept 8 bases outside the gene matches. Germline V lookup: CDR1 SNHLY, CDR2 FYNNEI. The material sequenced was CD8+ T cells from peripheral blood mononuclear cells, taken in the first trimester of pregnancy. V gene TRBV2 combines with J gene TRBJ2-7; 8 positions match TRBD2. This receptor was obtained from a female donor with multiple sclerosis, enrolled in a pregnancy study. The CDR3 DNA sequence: TGTGCCAGCCTGGGGGTAGCGGGAACCTACGAGCAGTACTTC. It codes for CASLGVAGTYEQYF.